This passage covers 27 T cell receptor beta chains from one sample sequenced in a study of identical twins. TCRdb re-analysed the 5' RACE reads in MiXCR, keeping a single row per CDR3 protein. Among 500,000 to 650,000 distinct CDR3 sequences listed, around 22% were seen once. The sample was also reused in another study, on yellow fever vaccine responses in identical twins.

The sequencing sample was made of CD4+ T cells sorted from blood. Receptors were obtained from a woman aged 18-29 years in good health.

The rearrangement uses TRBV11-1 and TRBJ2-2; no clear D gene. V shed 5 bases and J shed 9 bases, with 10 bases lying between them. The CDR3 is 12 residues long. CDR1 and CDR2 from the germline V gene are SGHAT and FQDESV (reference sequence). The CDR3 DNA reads TGTGCCAGCAGCCCCGCCGTCCGGGAGCTGTTTTTT. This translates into CASSPAVRELFF.

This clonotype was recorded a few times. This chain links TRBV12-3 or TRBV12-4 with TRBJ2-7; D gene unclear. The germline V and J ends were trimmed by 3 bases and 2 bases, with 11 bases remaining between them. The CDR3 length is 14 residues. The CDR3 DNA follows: TGTGCCAGCAGTTTCGAGCCCATCGCCTACGAGCAGTACTTC. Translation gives CASSFEPIAYEQYF.

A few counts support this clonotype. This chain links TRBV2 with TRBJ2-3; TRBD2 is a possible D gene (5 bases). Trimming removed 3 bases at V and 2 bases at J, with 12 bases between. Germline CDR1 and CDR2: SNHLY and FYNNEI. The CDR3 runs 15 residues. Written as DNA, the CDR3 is TGTGCCAGCAGTGACGAGCGGACCACCACAGATACGCAGTATTTT. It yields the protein CASSDERTTTDTQYF.

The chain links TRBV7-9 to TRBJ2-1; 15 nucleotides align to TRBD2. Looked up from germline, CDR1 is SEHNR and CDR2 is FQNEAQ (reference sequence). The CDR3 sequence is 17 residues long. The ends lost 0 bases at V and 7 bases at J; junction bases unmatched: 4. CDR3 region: CASSLAGTSGRINEQFF. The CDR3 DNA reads TGTGCCAGCAGCTTAGCCGGGACTAGCGGGAGGATTAATGAGCAGTTCTTC. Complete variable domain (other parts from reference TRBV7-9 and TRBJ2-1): DTGVSQNPRHKITKRGQNVTFRCDPISEHNRLYWYRQTLGQGPEFLTYFQNEAQLEKSRLLSDRFSAERPKGSFSTLEIQRTEQGDSAMYLCASSLAGTSGRINEQFFGPGTRLTVL.

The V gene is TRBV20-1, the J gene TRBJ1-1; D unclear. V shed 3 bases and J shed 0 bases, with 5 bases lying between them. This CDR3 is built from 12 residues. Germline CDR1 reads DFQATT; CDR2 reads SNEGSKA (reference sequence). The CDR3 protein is CSASWVNTEAFF. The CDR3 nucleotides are TGCAGTGCTAGTTGGGTGAACACTGAAGCTTTCTTT.

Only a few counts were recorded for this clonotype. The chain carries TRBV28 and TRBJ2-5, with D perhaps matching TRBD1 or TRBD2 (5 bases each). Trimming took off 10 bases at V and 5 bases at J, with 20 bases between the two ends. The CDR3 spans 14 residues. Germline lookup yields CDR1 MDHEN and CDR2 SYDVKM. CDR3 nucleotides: TGTGCCACCAGCCGGGACCCTCAGCGTGAGACCCAGTACTTC. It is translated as CATSRDPQRETQYF.

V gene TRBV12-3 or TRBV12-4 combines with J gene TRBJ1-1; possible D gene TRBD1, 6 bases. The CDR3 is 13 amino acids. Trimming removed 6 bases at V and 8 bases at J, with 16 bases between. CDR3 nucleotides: TGTGCCAGCAGCCCCTCAGGGGCGATCGAAGCTTTCTTT. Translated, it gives CASSPSGAIEAFF.

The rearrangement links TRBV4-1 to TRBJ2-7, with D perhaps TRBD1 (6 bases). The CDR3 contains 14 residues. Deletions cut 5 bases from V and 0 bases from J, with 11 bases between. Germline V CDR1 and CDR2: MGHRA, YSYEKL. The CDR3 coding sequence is TGCGCCAGCAGCAGGGACATGAGCTCCTACGAGCAGTACGTC. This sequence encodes CASSRDMSSYEQYV.

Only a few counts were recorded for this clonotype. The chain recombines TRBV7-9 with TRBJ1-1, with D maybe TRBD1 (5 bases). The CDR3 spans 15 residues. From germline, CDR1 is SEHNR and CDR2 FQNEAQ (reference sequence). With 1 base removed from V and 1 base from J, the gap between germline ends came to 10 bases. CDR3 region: CASSLVGDTNTEAFF. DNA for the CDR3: TGTGCCAGCAGCTTAGTAGGGGATACGAACACTGAAGCTTTCTTT.

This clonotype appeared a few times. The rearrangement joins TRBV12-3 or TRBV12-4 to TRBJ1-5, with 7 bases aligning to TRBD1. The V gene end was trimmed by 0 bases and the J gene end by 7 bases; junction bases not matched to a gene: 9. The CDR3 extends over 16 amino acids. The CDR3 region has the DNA TGTGCCAGCAGTTTAGCCTCGACAGGGTTAGGCCAGCCCCAGCATTTT. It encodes CASSLASTGLGQPQHF.

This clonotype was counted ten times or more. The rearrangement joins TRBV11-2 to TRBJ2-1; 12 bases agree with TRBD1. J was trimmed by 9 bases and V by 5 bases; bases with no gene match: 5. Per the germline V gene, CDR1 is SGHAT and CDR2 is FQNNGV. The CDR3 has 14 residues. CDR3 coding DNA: TGTGCCAGCAGCCGGGGACAGGGGGCTCTTGAGCAGTTCTTC. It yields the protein CASSRGQGALEQFF.

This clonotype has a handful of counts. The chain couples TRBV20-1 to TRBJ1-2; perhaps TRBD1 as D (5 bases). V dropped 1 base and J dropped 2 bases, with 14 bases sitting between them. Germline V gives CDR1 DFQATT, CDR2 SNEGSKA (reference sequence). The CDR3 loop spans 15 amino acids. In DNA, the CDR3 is TGCAGTGCTAGAGCTCCGCCAGGGCTAAACTATGGCTACACCTTC. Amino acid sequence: CSARAPPGLNYGYTF.

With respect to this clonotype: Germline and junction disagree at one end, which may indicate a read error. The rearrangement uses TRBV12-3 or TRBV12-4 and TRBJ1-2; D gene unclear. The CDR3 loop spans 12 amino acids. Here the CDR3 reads CAISRGFSGYTF. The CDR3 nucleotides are TGTGCCATCAGTCGGGGATTCAGTGGCTACACCTTC.

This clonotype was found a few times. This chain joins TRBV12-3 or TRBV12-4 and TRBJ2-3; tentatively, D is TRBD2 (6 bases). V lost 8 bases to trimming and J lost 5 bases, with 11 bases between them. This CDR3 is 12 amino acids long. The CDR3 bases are TGTGCCAGCGGGGGAGGAGTAGATACGCAGTATTTT. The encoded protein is CASGGGVDTQYF.

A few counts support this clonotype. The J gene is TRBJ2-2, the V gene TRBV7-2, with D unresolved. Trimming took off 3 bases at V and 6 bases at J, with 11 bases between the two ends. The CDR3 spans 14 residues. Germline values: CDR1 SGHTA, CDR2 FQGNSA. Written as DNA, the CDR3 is TGTGCCAGCAGCTTCCCCTCATCAGCCGGGGAGCTGTTTTTT. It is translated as CASSFPSSAGELFF.

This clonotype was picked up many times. The CDR3 region has the DNA TGTGCCAGCAGCCATGATCCGGGACTAGCGGAAGAGACCCAGTACTTC. Translation gives CASSHDPGLAEETQYF. The chain recombines TRBV12-3 or TRBV12-4 with TRBJ2-5, with 11 bases matching TRBD2. V lost 6 bases, J lost 3 bases, and 9 bases stayed unmatched. The CDR3 contains 16 residues.

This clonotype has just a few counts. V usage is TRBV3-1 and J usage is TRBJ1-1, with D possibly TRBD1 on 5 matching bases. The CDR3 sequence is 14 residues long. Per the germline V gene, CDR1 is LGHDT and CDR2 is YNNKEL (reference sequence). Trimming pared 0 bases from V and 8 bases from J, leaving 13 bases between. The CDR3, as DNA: TGTGCCAGCAGCCAAGATCCGGGCAGGGAAGAAGCTTTCTTT. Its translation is CASSQDPGREEAFF.

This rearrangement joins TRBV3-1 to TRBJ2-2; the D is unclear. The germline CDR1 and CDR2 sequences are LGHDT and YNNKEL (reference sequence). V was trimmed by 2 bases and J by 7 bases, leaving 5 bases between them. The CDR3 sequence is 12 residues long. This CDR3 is CASSQLNGELFF. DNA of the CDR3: TGTGCCAGCAGCCAACTTAACGGGGAGCTGTTTTTT.

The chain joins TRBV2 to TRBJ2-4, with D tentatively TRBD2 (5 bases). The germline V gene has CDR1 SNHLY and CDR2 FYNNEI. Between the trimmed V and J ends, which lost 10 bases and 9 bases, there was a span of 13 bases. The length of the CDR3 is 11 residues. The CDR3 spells CANGELGIQYF. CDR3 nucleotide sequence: TGTGCCAATGGGGAGCTGGGCATTCAGTACTTC.

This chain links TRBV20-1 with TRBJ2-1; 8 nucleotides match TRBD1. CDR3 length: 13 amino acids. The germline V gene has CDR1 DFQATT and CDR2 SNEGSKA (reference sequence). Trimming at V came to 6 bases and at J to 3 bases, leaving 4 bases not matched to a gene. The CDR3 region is CSATGGYYNEQFF. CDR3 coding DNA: TGCAGTGCAACAGGGGGGTACTACAATGAGCAGTTCTTC.

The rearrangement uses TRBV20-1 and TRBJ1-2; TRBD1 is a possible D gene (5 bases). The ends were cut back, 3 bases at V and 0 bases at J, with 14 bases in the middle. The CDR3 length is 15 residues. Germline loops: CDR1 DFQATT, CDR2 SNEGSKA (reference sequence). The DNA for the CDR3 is TGCAGTGCTAGGGTTGGGGGGTTAACTAACTATGGCTACACCTTC. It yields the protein CSARVGGLTNYGYTF.

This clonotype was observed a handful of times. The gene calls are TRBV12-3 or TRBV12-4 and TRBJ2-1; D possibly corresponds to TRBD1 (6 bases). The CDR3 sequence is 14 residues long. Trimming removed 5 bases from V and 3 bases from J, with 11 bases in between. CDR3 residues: CASSTTGNYNEQFF. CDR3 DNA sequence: TGTGCCAGCAGTACGACAGGAAACTACAATGAGCAGTTCTTC.

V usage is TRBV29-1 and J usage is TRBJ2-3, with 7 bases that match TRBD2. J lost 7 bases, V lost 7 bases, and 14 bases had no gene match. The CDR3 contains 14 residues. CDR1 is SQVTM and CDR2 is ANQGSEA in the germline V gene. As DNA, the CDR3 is TGCAGCGCCATCCGCGGGAGCACCATAAATACGCAGTATTTT. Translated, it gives CSAIRGSTINTQYF.

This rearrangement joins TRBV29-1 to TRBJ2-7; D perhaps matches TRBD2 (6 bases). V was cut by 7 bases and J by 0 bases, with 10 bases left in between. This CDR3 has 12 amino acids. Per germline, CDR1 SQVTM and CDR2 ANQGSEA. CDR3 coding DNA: TGCAGCGGTTTAGCGGACTCCTACGAGCAGTACTTC. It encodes CSGLADSYEQYF.

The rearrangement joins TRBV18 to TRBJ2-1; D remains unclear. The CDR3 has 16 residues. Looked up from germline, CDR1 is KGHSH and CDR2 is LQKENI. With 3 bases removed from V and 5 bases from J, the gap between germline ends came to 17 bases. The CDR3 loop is CASSPLSPLNNNEQFF. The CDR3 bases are TGTGCCAGCTCACCTCTCTCACCCCTGAACAACAATGAGCAGTTCTTC.

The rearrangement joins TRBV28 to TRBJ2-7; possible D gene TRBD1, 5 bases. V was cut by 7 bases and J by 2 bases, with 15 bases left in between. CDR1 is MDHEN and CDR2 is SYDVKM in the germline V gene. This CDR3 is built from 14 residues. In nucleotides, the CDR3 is TGTGCCAGCACCCCTGGGCAGGGTGCCTACGAGCAGTACGTC. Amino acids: CASTPGQGAYEQYV.

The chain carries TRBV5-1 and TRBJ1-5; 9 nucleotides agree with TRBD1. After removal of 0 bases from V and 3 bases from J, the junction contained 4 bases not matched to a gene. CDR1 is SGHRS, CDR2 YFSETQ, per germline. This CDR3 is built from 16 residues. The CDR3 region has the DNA TGCGCCAGCAGCTTGGGCGGGACAGGGACCAATCAGCCCCAGCATTTT. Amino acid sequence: CASSLGGTGTNQPQHF.